These 25 T cell receptor beta chains share one sample of origin, sequenced in a study of T cell responses to AZD1222 COVID-19 vaccine. The protocol was immunoSEQ multiplex PCR, while the TCRdb copy is restricted to in-frame clones and leaves out a portion. The table includes some 160,000 clones, roughly 89% detected once. The input for sequencing was peripheral blood, taken on day 0 of AZD1222 vaccination. The receptors stem from an adult in good health.

The genes are TRBV6-2 or TRBV6-3 and TRBJ1-5; the D gene is possibly TRBD1 (5 bases). Germline V gene sequence: CDR1 MNHEY, CDR2 SVGEGT. V shed 6 bases and J shed 0 bases, with 15 bases lying between them. The CDR3 sequence is 16 residues long. This chain's CDR3 is CASSPLGLYSNQPQHF. In DNA form, the CDR3 reads TGTGCCAGCAGCCCCTTGGGGCTTTATAGCAATCAGCCCCAGCATTTT.

The J gene is TRBJ2-3, the V gene TRBV4-1; D unresolved. The CDR3 totals 17 residues. The V end lost 0 bases, the J end lost 0 bases, and 13 bases lay between the germline ends. Germline assignment: CDR1 MGHRA and CDR2 YSYEKL. The CDR3 reads CASSQDAGIPSTDTQYF. The CDR3 DNA follows: TGCGCCAGCAGCCAAGATGCAGGAATCCCTAGCACAGATACGCAGTATTTT.

This clone occurred a few times. This chain uses TRBV5-4 with TRBJ2-7, with D possibly matching TRBD1 (5 bases). This CDR3 has 14 amino acids. Trimming stripped 0 bases from V and 3 bases from J, with 10 bases between. Germline CDR1 is SGHNT and CDR2 is YYREEE (reference sequence). CDR3: CASSLVIGDYEQYF. CDR3 in DNA: TGTGCCAGCAGCTTGGTAATAGGGGACTACGAGCAGTACTTC.

The rearrangement links TRBV10-3 to TRBJ1-1; no definite D call. The CDR3 spans 12 residues. V lost 10 bases and J 2 bases, leaving 11 bases between the germline ends. In germline, CDR1 is ENHRY, CDR2 SYGVKD. The CDR3 DNA is TGTGCCACCGGACCTGTAAACACTGAAGCTTTCTTT. Its protein product is CATGPVNTEAFF.

The chain uses TRBV7-9 and TRBJ1-3, with 9 bases identical to TRBD1. Germline V CDR1 and CDR2: SEHNR, FQNEAQ (reference sequence). V trimming: 5 bases; J trimming: 3 bases; junction bases outside the gene matches: 5. This CDR3 spans 15 amino acids. The CDR3 protein is CASSPGTGYGNTIYF. The CDR3 DNA follows: TGTGCCAGCAGCCCAGGGACAGGGTATGGAAACACCATATATTTT.

The chain uses TRBV19 and TRBJ1-5, with D perhaps TRBD1 (5 bases). V was shortened by 3 bases and J by 3 bases, with 15 bases between the two germline ends. Germline V lookup: CDR1 LNHDA, CDR2 SQIVND (reference sequence). The CDR3 totals 16 residues. CDR3 sequence: CASSISMGQINQPQHF. Here the CDR3 DNA reads TGTGCCAGTAGTATCAGTATGGGGCAGATCAATCAGCCCCAGCATTTT.

This clone was seen once. The V call is TRBV14, the J call TRBJ1-3; D gene unclear. The CDR3 extends over 12 amino acids. Germline loops: CDR1 SGHDN, CDR2 FVKESK. Trimming took 5 bases from V and 5 from J, leaving 7 bases between them. As DNA, the CDR3 is TGTGCCAGCAGCGCCCTGAGAAACACCATATATTTT. Amino acids: CASSALRNTIYF.

V gene TRBV3-1 (or the pseudogene TRBV3-2) combines with J gene TRBJ1-4, with no clear D. The CDR3 runs to 13 residues. V lost 1 base, J lost 7 bases, and 7 bases lay in between. Per germline, CDR1 LGHDT and CDR2 YNNKEL (reference sequence). Written as DNA, the CDR3 is TGTGCCAGCAGCCAAGGGAATGGTGAAAAACTGTTTTTT. Amino acid sequence: CASSQGNGEKLFF.

V usage is TRBV7-2 and J usage is TRBJ1-2, with 7 bases that match TRBD1. The CDR3 is made up of 13 amino acids. J lost 7 bases, V lost 5 bases, and 7 bases had no gene match. Germline values: CDR1 SGHTA, CDR2 FQGNSA. The DNA for the CDR3 is TGTGCCAGCAGCCCAGGGGGGGCTGGTGGCTACACCTTC. This translates into CASSPGGAGGYTF.

The genes are TRBV6-4 and TRBJ2-3, with D possibly TRBD2 on 5 matching bases. V was cut by 7 bases and J by 1 base, with 15 bases left in between. CDR1 and CDR2 from the germline V gene are MRHNA and SNTAGT. The CDR3 has 15 residues. CDR3 residues: CASKSGEGGTDTQYF. CDR3 nucleotide sequence: TGTGCCAGCAAATCTGGAGAGGGAGGCACAGATACGCAGTATTTT.

The CDR3, as DNA: TGTGCCAGCAGTTACGGGCAGGAGGATCAGCCCCAGCATTTT. Translation gives CASSYGQEDQPQHF. The chain has TRBV6-2 or TRBV6-3 and TRBJ1-5; no firm D call. Germline values: CDR1 MNHEY, CDR2 SVGEGT. CDR3 length: 14 amino acids. Trimming removed 2 bases at V and 5 bases at J, with 10 bases between.

This chain connects TRBV6-2 or TRBV6-3 to TRBJ2-3; D tentatively reads TRBD1 or TRBD2 (5 bases each). The length of the CDR3 is 16 residues. CDR1 and CDR2 from the germline V gene are MNHEY and SVGEGT. The V end lost 4 bases, the J end lost 1 base, and 15 bases lay between the germline ends. CDR3 sequence (DNA): TGTGCCAGCAGTTTGACGGGACCCATAGGCACAGATACGCAGTATTTT. Translated: CASSLTGPIGTDTQYF.

The gene calls are TRBV4-2 and TRBJ1-2; a possible D gene is TRBD1 (6 bases). Germline assignment: CDR1 LGHNA and CDR2 YNFKEQ. There are 15 residues in the CDR3. Trimming removed 0 bases from V and 0 bases from J, with 8 bases in between. The CDR3 sequence is CASSQEDSANYGYTF. CDR3 DNA sequence: TGTGCCAGCAGCCAAGAGGACAGTGCTAACTATGGCTACACCTTC.

The gene calls are TRBV29-1 and TRBJ2-2; D gene ambiguous. The CDR3 is made up of 12 amino acids. The V gene lost 4 bases and the J gene lost 5 bases, with 8 bases spanning the gap. Germline CDR1 reads SQVTM; CDR2 reads ANQGSEA. The CDR3 nucleotides are TGCAGCGTTGGATCGGAAACCGGGGAGCTGTTTTTT. Translating gives CSVGSETGELFF.

This chain uses TRBV11-2 with TRBJ1-4, with a weak D call TRBD1 (6 bases). CDR3 length: 15 amino acids. Germline CDR1 is SGHAT and CDR2 is FQNNGV. Trimming took off 1 base at V and 5 bases at J, with 11 bases between the two ends. The chain's CDR3 is CASSLAQGNNEKLFF. In nucleotides, the CDR3 is TGTGCCAGCAGCTTAGCCCAGGGGAACAATGAAAAACTGTTTTTT.

J is TRBJ2-4 and V is TRBV5-4; maybe TRBD1 (6 bases). CDR1 and CDR2 (germline): SGHNT, YYREEE (reference sequence). This CDR3 has 15 amino acids. Trimming took 4 bases from V and 0 from J, leaving 11 bases between them. The CDR3 sequence is CASSPRDTAKNIQYF. DNA for the CDR3: TGTGCCAGCAGCCCCCGGGACACAGCCAAAAACATTCAGTACTTC.

The rearrangement uses TRBV7-3 and TRBJ1-1; D is undetermined. V shed 5 bases and J shed 1 base, with 8 bases lying between them. The CDR3 loop spans 13 amino acids. Germline loops: CDR1 SGHTA, CDR2 FQGTGA. CDR3 coding DNA: TGTGCCAGCAGCCGCCGGGAGAACACTGAAGCTTTCTTT. This gives the protein CASSRRENTEAFF.

The V call is TRBV18, the J call TRBJ2-1; D tentatively reads TRBD1 or TRBD2 (5 bases each). This CDR3 is 15 amino acids long. Germline assignment: CDR1 KGHSH and CDR2 LQKENI. The V and J ends lost 1 base and 9 bases respectively, with 16 bases between them. Here the CDR3 DNA reads TGTGCCAGCTCACCACGATCTGGGGGTGGTCGTGAGCAGTTCTTC. Amino acid sequence: CASSPRSGGGREQFF.

This chain uses TRBV6-1 with TRBJ1-1, with 7 bases aligning to TRBD1. The junction had 13 bases not matched to a gene; V was cut back by 0 bases and J by 6 bases. This CDR3 has 17 amino acids. The germline V gene has CDR1 MNHNS and CDR2 SASEGT. For the CDR3, the DNA is TGTGCCAGCAGTGAAGCGCGATCTTCGCAGGGGGTCGCTGAAGCTTTCTTT. Amino acid sequence: CASSEARSSQGVAEAFF.

V and J are TRBV5-4 and TRBJ1-4; no reliable D call. Germline V gives CDR1 SGHNT, CDR2 YYREEE (reference sequence). The V end was cut by 4 bases, the J end by 8 bases, with 6 bases between. CDR3 length: 11 residues. The CDR3 sequence is CASSSGEKLFF. The CDR3 DNA is TGTGCCAGCAGCAGTGGGGAAAAACTGTTTTTT. Complete variable domain (other parts from reference TRBV5-4 and TRBJ1-4): ETGVTQSPTHLIKTRGQQVTLRCSSQSGHNTVSWYQQALGQGPQFIFQYYREEENGRGNFPPRFSGLQFPNYSSELNVNALELDDSALYLCASSSGEKLFFGSGTQLSVL.

The J gene is TRBJ2-1, the V gene TRBV6-5; 8 positions agree with TRBD2. The germline V gene has CDR1 MNHEY and CDR2 SVGAGI. V shed 2 bases, J shed 8 bases, and the junction held 8 bases outside the gene matches. The CDR3 extends over 15 amino acids. The CDR3 DNA is TGTGCCAGCAGTTACACTGCGGGGGGTATCCATGAGCAGTTCTTC. Its protein product is CASSYTAGGIHEQFF.

The J gene is TRBJ2-7, the V gene TRBV4-1, with TRBD2 matching over 7 bases. This CDR3 is 15 amino acids long. Germline lookup yields CDR1 MGHRA and CDR2 YSYEKL. Trimming at V came to 3 bases and at J to 0 bases, leaving 5 bases not matched to a gene. The CDR3 nucleotides read TGCGCCAGCAGCCAGCGGGCGGGAGACTCCTACGAGCAGTACTTC. This encodes CASSQRAGDSYEQYF.

The chain is built from TRBV6-5 and TRBJ1-2; unclear D gene. V lost 2 bases and J 8 bases, leaving 15 bases between the germline ends. There are 14 residues in the CDR3. CDR1 is MNHEY, CDR2 SVGAGI, per germline. The CDR3 sequence: CASSYQGGKGGYTF. In nucleotides, the CDR3 is TGTGCCAGCAGTTACCAAGGTGGCAAGGGAGGCTACACCTTC.

This sequence joins TRBV6-2 or TRBV6-3 and TRBJ1-5, with a possible D match to TRBD1 (6 bases). CDR3 length: 14 amino acids. Germline-derived CDR1 and CDR2 are MNHEY and SVGEGT. V was cut by 4 bases and J by 9 bases, with 16 bases left in between. This CDR3 reads CASSFPGASRPQHF. CDR3 DNA: TGTGCCAGCAGTTTCCCGGGGGCCTCCCGGCCCCAGCATTTT.

This chain links TRBV6-1 with TRBJ1-5; D remains unclear. The CDR3 loop spans 17 amino acids. V gave up 0 bases and J gave up 6 bases, with 18 bases separating them. CDR1 is MNHNS, CDR2 SASEGT, per germline. CDR3 loop: CASSEAKNGQIGQPQHF. CDR3 nucleotides: TGTGCCAGCAGTGAAGCGAAGAACGGGCAAATTGGTCAGCCCCAGCATTTT.